This record looks at one T cell receptor beta chain sequence and its context. No cognate antigen has been identified for it. Within one base of it there is no much larger clone, and no base qualities were kept. In the germline V gene, CDR1 corresponds to KGHSH and CDR2 to LQKENI. V is trimmed back by 2 bases and J by 6 bases, and the junction contains 5 bases that no gene match accounts for. The CDR3, cysteine through phenylalanine, is 14 amino acids long. Only the CDR3 DNA is retained, 42 bases long and in frame from the first base. These data originate in a study of shared clonotypes between healthy human individuals (dated by TCRdb to about 2020). At the level of the whole study: The cohort comprised two women and a few men aged 18 to 49 years. Leukapheresis yielded between about 0.9 and 8.9 billion PBMCs per donor. To estimate repertoire size and how much clonotype sharing occurs between individuals, the study deeply sequenced the blood TCR repertoires of roughly 5 healthy adults. To increase sequencing depth and limit assay-specific biases, different laboratories used diverse techniques to prepare libraries and sequence TCR repertoires. For each donor, CD4 naive and CD4 memory were each given three plates, CD8 naive was given two plates, and CD8 memory was given one plate.

Using the deep immunoSEQ assay, multiplex PCR amplified TCR CDR3 regions from genomic DNA. Extracted genomic DNA from each cell subset was spread evenly across all wells of several immunoSEQ 96-well plates, with each plate serving as a replicate. For sorted subsets, 200 to 250 ng of genomic DNA, equivalent to 30,000 or so T cell genomes, went into each replicate PCR. The purified libraries were quantified using a Qubit 3.0 fluorometer, sized with a Bioanalyzer 2100, and then quantified again using the KAPA Library Quantification kit. A separate single-read 150-cycle Illumina NextSeq 550 flow cell was used to sequence each immunoSEQ 96-well plate. As for how the authors treated the data: Because only junctional sequences without quality scores were contained in the immunoSEQ output, filtering matching that applied to full-length reads could not be performed. To assign V/J genes and CDR3, sequences were annotated against IMGT germline references using PyIR, a Python wrapper for IgBLAST v1.9. Reads were removed for weak V/J assignments (E-value above 1e-6), missing CDR3, stop codons, out-of-frame junctions, or ambiguous translated residues. V3J clonotypes were defined as sequences sharing the same inferred V gene, J gene, and CDR3 amino acid sequence. Percentage overlap between repertoires was computed as shared unique clonotypes divided by the size of the smaller repertoire. Three approaches were used to assess repertoire richness: RTK rarefaction, the Chao1 estimator, and Recon v2.1 estimates of unobserved clonotypes. Generation probabilities were computed with OLGA for all TCRbeta clonotypes obtained by the gDNA method from several donors. TCRdb's version of the immuneACCESS table is confined to in-frame rearrangements and falls short of the full clone set. An unresolved V gene accounts for under half of the shortfall where checked; the remainder is of unknown origin. V and J calls plus clone size are reproduced from that table; the DNA served to infer D and trimming. The sample table lists 2 million to 2.5 million clones, approximately 94% of them with a count of one. Of the sample, around 0.13% falls within the top ten clones.

The donors were healthy, HIV-negative adults who had no recently reported acute infections or vaccinations. All donors were Caucasian adults living in Nashville, Tennessee, USA. CD4+ T cells were enriched by magnetic negative selection; naive cells were then positively selected on CD45RA, and the negative fraction formed the memory subset. Blood was collected by leukapheresis, and PBMCs were isolated by Ficoll-Histopaque density gradient centrifugation and then cryopreserved in liquid nitrogen vapor phase. Analytical flow cytometry was used to check the purity and quantity of each magnetically sorted T cell population. Genomic DNA was isolated from each sorted fraction and quantified by UV absorbance on a Nanodrop 2000c. The paper as a whole reports these results and caveats: Sampling was limited to blood, and TCR repertoires in tissue likely differ from TCR repertoires in blood. Rarefaction of sorted-subset datasets indicated incomplete sequencing despite the large sequencing depth. Compared with non-shared clonotypes, clonotypes shared by all four sorted-subset donors had higher generation probabilities. Because the study included a small number of donors, the genetic and exposure-history diversity represented was limited. Larger estimated clonotype richness was generally found for naive subsets than for memory subsets. About 5% of naive CD4, 3% to 3.5% of naive CD8, 2% to 2.5% of memory CD4, and more than 0.35% of memory CD8 clonotypes were shared across four donors. Pairwise subsampling indicated that sequencing depth was expected to affect the degree of clonotype sharing among donors.

Rearrangement joined TRBV18 to TRBJ2-7, and TRBD1 aligns with 9 junction nucleotides. Sequencing was done on a sample of naive CD4+ T cells sorted from blood. Read against the paper, the sample's cell subset or site label means: CD45RA+ positively selected. The receptor was isolated from a man between 18 and 35 years old in good health. The bases are TGTGCCAGCTCACCAGGGACAGGGAAGGTCGAGCAGTACTTC. It translates as CASSPGTGKVEQYF.